This TCR beta chain emerged from a study of cytomegalovirus exposure and HLA in healthy donors. General study findings and limits: Later, an analysis found that common viral pathogens appeared to be linked with several of the most significant clusters. A highly shared variant cluster was judged a likely technical artifact. A previous analysis found most TCR beta V segments productive roughly 87% or roughly 30% of the time. A link between a missense DCLRE1C variant and TCR beta V- and J-gene trimming emerged from a later analysis.

This CDR3 contains 15 residues. Germline V gene sequence: CDR1 SGHAT, CDR2 FQNNGV. Trimming shortened V by 1 base and J by 6 bases, and 13 bases separated the two germline ends. As for this clone: What it recognizes is unknown.

Primers: 60 Vbeta forward and 13 Jbeta reverse. The protocol was immunoSEQ multiplex PCR, while the TCRdb copy is restricted to in-frame clones and leaves out a portion. Here the sample spans approximately 44,000 clones, about 85% being singletons. Sequencing was carried out using PBMCs. This sequence joins TRBV11-2 and TRBJ1-5; unclear D gene. This TCR derives from a woman between 35 and 50 years old in good health and CMV-seropositive. Here the CDR3 DNA reads TGTGCCAGCAGCTTAGCAGGTTCGATTGGTCAGCCCCAGCATTTT. Its protein product is CASSLAGSIGQPQHF.